This T cell receptor beta chain was identified during a study of T cells after yellow fever vaccination (dated by TCRdb to the late 2010s). Broadly, across the study: Libraries from fractions with low cell numbers were prepared with the SMART-Seq v4 Ultra Low Input RNA kit. To track T-cell clones before and after primary and booster YFV17D yellow fever vaccination, bulk TCR alpha and beta repertoires were sequenced longitudinally. Two healthy male donors, one aged 18 to 30 and one aged 30 to 39 years, were included in the cohort. Blood samples were taken at several timepoints before and after primary and secondary immunization, and bulk PBMC replicates and cell subsets were isolated.

This clonotype appeared a single time. Its antigen is still unknown. Per-base quality was not reported, and no clone a single base away is much larger than it. A lone read offers only weak evidence. Overall study results and their limits: Only two donors were included in the study, so the extent to which the findings can be generalized is limited. Most clones expanded after primary vaccination were re-detected after the booster (96% of CD4 and approximately 88% of CD8), suggesting broad memory maintenance. FACS-sorted repertoires could contain abundant contaminating clonotypes from the bulk population, so computational filtering was required. Compared with the primary T-cell response, the secondary T-cell response was faster but weaker, reaching its peak on day 5 rather than on day 15. A small fraction of clonotypes appeared in both the CD4 and CD8 compartments, likely as a result of convergent recombination.

V drops 4 bases and J drops 3 bases, leaving 13 bases in between. From the germline V gene (reference sequence), CDR1 is SGHNT and CDR2 is YYREEE. Including cysteine and phenylalanine, the CDR3 has 14 amino acids. Only CDR3 DNA remains: 42 bases, in frame from the first base. The treatment or condition label corresponds to: live attenuated yellow fever vaccine strain. PBMCs were isolated from peripheral blood using a standard Ficoll-Paque protocol. CD4 and CD8 T-cell fractions were isolated with Dynabeads CD4 and CD8 positive selection kits. TriZol was used to extract RNA from bulk PBMCs, from CD4 and CD8 fractions, and from dextramer-positive and dextramer-negative fractions. TCR cDNA was synthesized by 5'RACE template switching, which introduced a universal primer site and unique molecular identifiers. cDNA synthesis was primed from both the TCR alpha and TCR beta constant segments. Library amplification involved two PCR steps, and the second step added sample barcodes and sequencing adapters. Sequencing of libraries was performed on Illumina HiSeq 2500 (2x100 bp) or NovaSeq (2x150 bp). From the authors' description of their analysis: Demultiplexing of reads and collapsing into UMI consensus sequences were performed with MIGEC, and V(D)J alignment was carried out with MiXCR. Vaccine-responding clonotypes were defined with edgeR using replicate PBMC samples, requiring FDR below 0.01 and a log2 fold change above 5 up to day 15. Each bulk clonotype received a CD4 or CD8 identity based on whether the sequenced CD4 or CD8 repertoire contained that clonotype at higher abundance. TCRdb applied fastp at Q25 and MiXCR to the public reads, then kept only in-frame beta chains. All rows with the same CDR3 protein become a single entry with the most common DNA and genes. What appears here as the V and J calls and clone size reflects TCRdb's work, not the paper's. The sample table shows about 170,000 distinct CDR3 sequences, and 5.5% to 7.5% are seen once. The ten largest account for roughly 3% of the sample.

The TCR sequence derives from a man in his late teens or twenties who received the YFV17D yellow fever vaccine. This material consisted of CD4+ T cells sorted from PBMCs, taken on the day of the first yellow fever vaccination. The rearranged chain carries TRBV5-4 and TRBJ1-2, with TRBD1 tentatively as D gene (6 bases match). The DNA is TGTGCCAGCAGCCTGCGGGGGGCGGACTATGGCTACACCTTC. Translation gives CASSLRGADYGYTF.